These 2 T cell receptor beta chains came from one sample sequenced in a study of blood T cell repertoires in COVID-19. Profiling relied on immunoSEQ multiplex PCR, and the TCRdb table lists in-frame clones only, not all of them. The data show hundreds of thousands of clones, roughly 76% seen once. Sequencing was performed on peripheral blood. The receptors were sampled from a woman at least 80 years old with COVID-19, enrolled during active disease.

The V and J genes are TRBV6-5 and TRBJ2-7; tentative D call: TRBD2 (6 bases). V was pared by 7 bases and J by 2 bases, with 12 bases between. This CDR3 is 13 amino acids long. The germline CDR1 and CDR2 sequences are MNHEY and SVGAGI. The CDR3 coding sequence is TGTGCCAGCACTAGCGTAGAAACCTACGAGCAGTACTTC. This gives the protein CASTSVETYEQYF.

The chain combines TRBV29-1 with TRBJ1-2, with D unresolved. CDR3 size: 10 residues. The germline V gene encodes CDR1 SQVTM and CDR2 ANQGSEA. V was cut by 4 bases and J by 4 bases, with 4 bases left in between. CDR3 residues: CSVGGYGYTF. The CDR3 DNA reads TGCAGCGTTGGCGGCTATGGCTACACCTTC.